One sample yielded the 24 T cell receptor beta chains listed below, sequenced in a study of shared clonotypes between healthy human individuals. Clones were read by immunoSEQ multiplex PCR, and TCRdb kept only the in-frame ones, dropping some. The sample contains about 470,000 clones, 70% to 80% of which appear only once. Specimen: PBMCs. Receptors were obtained from a woman aged 40 to 50 in good health. Some clones in this sample may be carry-over from other donors' samples.

The chain has TRBV6-6 and TRBJ2-7; 12 bases agree with TRBD2. Germline assignment: CDR1 MNHNY and CDR2 SVGAGI (reference sequence). This CDR3 spans 16 amino acids. J gave up 4 bases and V 0 bases, and 4 bases lay outside the gene matches. The CDR3 spells CASSYSTSGSGYEQYF. The CDR3 DNA reads TGTGCCAGCAGTTACTCGACTAGCGGGAGTGGGTACGAGCAGTACTTC.

V gene TRBV7-3 combines with J gene TRBJ2-5, with 7 nucleotides matching TRBD2. In germline, CDR1 is SGHTA, CDR2 FQGTGA. CDR3 length: 13 residues. J gave up 4 bases and V 2 bases, and 1 base lay outside the gene matches. The CDR3 DNA follows: TGTGCCAGCAGCTTAGGCGGGAGAGAGACCCAGTACTTC. Residues: CASSLGGRETQYF.

V and J are TRBV7-2 and TRBJ1-5; 7 bases line up with TRBD1. Per germline, CDR1 SGHTA and CDR2 FQGNSA. Trimming removed 1 base from V and 5 bases from J; junction bases left unmatched: 5. The length of the CDR3 is 15 residues. CDR3 sequence reads: CASSLGVTGDQPQHF. The CDR3 nucleotides read TGTGCCAGCAGCTTAGGAGTCACAGGGGATCAGCCCCAGCATTTT. The entire variable domain, with the rest obtained from reference TRBV7-2 and TRBJ1-5, is as follows: GAGVSQSPSNKVTEKGKDVELRCDPISGHTALYWYRQSLGQGLEFLIYFQGNSAPDKSGLPSDRFSAERTGGSVSTLTIQRTQQEDSAVYLCASSLGVTGDQPQHFGDGTRLSIL.

The chain uses TRBV4-2 and TRBJ2-1; D remains unclear. This CDR3 is 12 amino acids long. The germline gives CDR1 LGHNA, CDR2 YNFKEQ. The ends were cut back, 2 bases at V and 9 bases at J, with 8 bases in the middle. The CDR3 protein is CASSQLGREQFF. The CDR3 DNA is TGTGCCAGCAGCCAATTAGGGCGTGAGCAGTTCTTC.

J is TRBJ2-3 and V is TRBV5-1; TRBD2 agrees at 13 bases. CDR3 length equals 18 residues. Trimming cost V 3 bases and J 3 bases; bases outside gene matches: 10. CDR1 and CDR2 (germline): SGHRS, YFSETQ. CDR3 DNA: TGCGCCAGCAGCTCAGGACTAGCGGGAGTGGGGCTGACAGATACGCAGTATTTT. It codes for CASSSGLAGVGLTDTQYF. Complete variable domain (other parts from reference TRBV5-1 and TRBJ2-3): KAGVTQTPRYLIKTRGQQVTLSCSPISGHRSVSWYQQTPGQGLQFLFEYFSETQRNKGNFPGRFSGRQFSNSRSEMNVSTLELGDSALYLCASSSGLAGVGLTDTQYFGPGTRLTVL.

This clone was seen just once. The chain carries TRBV18 and TRBJ1-2, with 7 bases matching TRBD1. This CDR3 has 15 residues. Germline CDR1 and CDR2: KGHSH and LQKENI. V dropped 0 bases and J dropped 8; count of bases not matched to a gene: 9. CDR3 nucleotides: TGTGCCAGCTCACCACCGGGGACAGAGGGTATGGGCTACACCTTC. As protein: CASSPPGTEGMGYTF.

As for this clone: This sample also contains other DNA sequences that code for the same CDR3. The CDR3 protein is CASSQDGGSHNEQFF. CDR3 sequence (DNA): TGTGCCAGCAGCCAAGATGGGGGGAGCCACAATGAGCAGTTCTTC. J is TRBJ2-1 and V is TRBV4-2; possibly TRBD2 for D (6 bases). Deletions cut 0 bases from V and 5 bases from J, with 11 bases between. Germline lookup yields CDR1 LGHNA and CDR2 YNFKEQ. The CDR3 runs to 15 residues.

In this sample, this clone turned up a few times. This sequence joins TRBV5-1 and TRBJ2-3, with D tentatively TRBD1 or TRBD2 (5 bases each). Trimming cost V 2 bases and J 1 base, with 14 bases left between them. The CDR3 has 16 residues. Per germline, CDR1 SGHRS and CDR2 YFSETQ. CDR3 in DNA: TGCGCCAGCAGCTTCACCGGGACCGGAGGCACAGATACGCAGTATTTT. Its translation: CASSFTGTGGTDTQYF. Full variable domain (outside the CDR3, taken from reference TRBV5-1 and TRBJ2-3): KAGVTQTPRYLIKTRGQQVTLSCSPISGHRSVSWYQQTPGQGLQFLFEYFSETQRNKGNFPGRFSGRQFSNSRSEMNVSTLELGDSALYLCASSFTGTGGTDTQYFGPGTRLTVL.

This clone was seen only once. The chain is built from TRBV6-1 and TRBJ2-1; D ambiguous. This CDR3 has 13 residues. Trimming left V 7 bases short and J 7 bases short, with 14 bases between. CDR1 is MNHNS, CDR2 SASEGT, per germline. The CDR3, as DNA: TGTGCCAGCACCCCAAGGGCCTCGAATGAGCAGTTCTTC. As protein: CASTPRASNEQFF.

CDR3 sequence reads: CASGYYYGDNEQFF. CDR3 coding DNA: TGTGCCAGCGGATATTACTACGGGGACAATGAGCAGTTCTTC. This sequence joins TRBV27 and TRBJ2-1, with D perhaps TRBD2 (5 bases). V was cut by 8 bases and J by 5 bases, with 16 bases left in between. The germline V gene encodes CDR1 MNHEY and CDR2 SMNVEV (reference sequence). The CDR3 runs 14 residues.

The gene calls are TRBV5-1 and TRBJ2-5; D gene ambiguous. Germline V gene lookup returns CDR1 SGHRS and CDR2 YFSETQ. Trimming took off 3 bases at V and 2 bases at J, with 14 bases between the two ends. The CDR3 is made up of 15 amino acids. The CDR3, as DNA: TGCGCCAGCAGCTCTAAAGAAAGGGTTCAAGAGACCCAGTACTTC. Protein product: CASSSKERVQETQYF.

The V and J genes are TRBV15 and TRBJ2-3; D remains unclear. The CDR3 runs 14 residues. Germline V lookup: CDR1 LNHNV, CDR2 YYDKDF (reference sequence). The ends were cut back, 4 bases at V and 4 bases at J, with 12 bases in the middle. CDR3 sequence: CATSIMGRSDTQYF. CDR3 bases: TGTGCCACCAGCATAATGGGCAGATCAGATACGCAGTATTTT.

CDR3 protein: CASSDGVAGVNEQYF. Written as DNA, the CDR3 is TGTGCCAGCAGTGATGGGGTAGCGGGAGTCAACGAGCAGTACTTC. The J gene is TRBJ2-7, the V gene TRBV2, with 9 bases identical to TRBD2. This CDR3 region has 15 residues. Looked up from germline, CDR1 is SNHLY and CDR2 is FYNNEI. V was pared by 3 bases and J by 5 bases, with 8 bases of the junction left unmatched.

The chain has TRBV5-4 and TRBJ2-7, with 9 bases identical to TRBD1. Germline V CDR1 and CDR2: SGHNT, YYREEE (reference sequence). V lost 4 bases to trimming and J lost 1 base; unmatched junction nucleotides: 9. The CDR3 is 16 amino acids. CDR3 sequence reads: CASSHRGQGISYEQYF. In DNA, the CDR3 is TGTGCCAGCAGCCACCGGGGACAGGGAATATCCTACGAGCAGTACTTC.

This clone showed up just once. The chain couples TRBV15 to TRBJ2-3, with 10 bases aligning to TRBD2. Germline V gene sequence: CDR1 LNHNV, CDR2 YYDKDF (reference sequence). The CDR3 is 15 residues long. V lost 5 bases, J lost 3 bases, and 5 bases stayed unmatched. CDR3 in DNA: TGTGCCACCAGCGGTCGGACTAGCGGTACAGATACGCAGTATTTT. Encoded protein: CATSGRTSGTDTQYF.

The chain joins TRBV9 to TRBJ2-2, with 14 bases lining up with TRBD2. Trimming removed 4 bases from V and 7 bases from J; junction bases left unmatched: 9. CDR3 size: 17 residues. The germline CDR1 and CDR2 sequences are SGDLS and YYNGEE. The CDR3 region is CASSRTSGRPVVGELFF. As DNA, the CDR3 is TGTGCCAGCAGCAGGACTAGCGGGAGGCCCGTGGTCGGGGAGCTGTTTTTT.

The rearrangement joins TRBV6-1 to TRBJ2-5; possibly TRBD2 for D (6 bases). CDR1 is MNHNS, CDR2 SASEGT, per germline. Trimming cost V 0 bases and J 3 bases, with 8 bases left between them. The CDR3 totals 14 residues. The CDR3 nucleotides read TGTGCCAGCAGTGAAGCCGGCGGGAAAGAGACCCAGTACTTC. Protein: CASSEAGGKETQYF.

J is TRBJ2-5 and V is TRBV7-7; possibly TRBD2 for D (5 bases). Germline lookup yields CDR1 SSHAT and CDR2 FNYEAQ (reference sequence). CDR3 size: 13 residues. Trimming pared 6 bases from V and 5 bases from J, leaving 13 bases between. The CDR3 DNA is TGTGCCAGCAGTTTTGGGAGAGGGGAGACCCAGTACTTC. Translated: CASSFGRGETQYF.

The J gene is TRBJ2-1, the V gene TRBV4-1, with no clear D. V shed 3 bases and J shed 0 bases, with 9 bases lying between them. CDR3 length: 15 amino acids. The germline V gene encodes CDR1 MGHRA and CDR2 YSYEKL. CDR3 residues: CASSQPAHSYNEQFF. The CDR3 DNA sequence: TGCGCCAGCAGCCAGCCGGCCCACTCCTACAATGAGCAGTTCTTC.

The chain recombines TRBV6-4 with TRBJ2-2, with 9 bases lining up with TRBD2. Germline loops: CDR1 MRHNA, CDR2 SNTAGT. This CDR3 is 16 amino acids long. V dropped 6 bases and J dropped 3; count of bases not matched to a gene: 8. This chain's CDR3 is CASSPIAGADTGELFF. For the CDR3, the DNA is TGTGCCAGCAGCCCCATAGCGGGAGCGGACACCGGGGAGCTGTTTTTT.

About this clone: Other nucleotide sequences from this sample produce the same CDR3. V and J are TRBV27 and TRBJ2-2; D is unresolved. Germline V gene lookup returns CDR1 MNHEY and CDR2 SMNVEV (reference sequence). Trimming cost V 0 bases and J 3 bases, with 2 bases left between them. This CDR3 contains 13 residues. CDR3 DNA: TGTGCCAGCAGTTTATCCTACACCGGGGAGCTGTTTTTT. Translation: CASSLSYTGELFF.

At least ten counts were recorded for this clone. The V gene is TRBV5-5, the J gene TRBJ2-4; a weak D match, TRBD1 (6 bases). The CDR3 is 14 amino acids. The V and J ends lost 6 bases and 2 bases respectively, with 12 bases between them. Germline CDR1 reads SGHKS; CDR2 reads YYEKEE (reference sequence). The CDR3 DNA sequence: TGTGCCAGCACCAAACAGGGAACCAAAAACATTCAGTACTTC. Translated: CASTKQGTKNIQYF.

The CDR3 is CASSIAGEDEKLFF. As DNA, the CDR3 is TGTGCCAGTAGTATAGCGGGGGAGGATGAAAAACTGTTTTTT. J is TRBJ1-4 and V is TRBV19; weak D call: TRBD1 (5 bases). The CDR3 is 14 amino acids. The V gene lost 1 base and the J gene lost 6 bases, with 9 bases spanning the gap. CDR1 is LNHDA, CDR2 SQIVND, per germline (reference sequence).

The chain is built from TRBV18 and TRBJ2-2; TRBD2 aligns across 15 bases. CDR3 length: 19 amino acids. Germline loops: CDR1 KGHSH, CDR2 LQKENI. The trim removed 3 bases at V and 0 bases at J, leaving 5 bases unmatched. CDR3 sequence (DNA): TGTGCCAGCTCACCCTGGACTAGCGGGAGGGTAACGAACACCGGGGAGCTGTTTTTT. It yields the protein CASSPWTSGRVTNTGELFF.